The T cell receptor (beta chain) under discussion was sequenced for a study of regulatory T cells in long-lasting Graves disease. Time point in this sample: newly diagnosed GD, antithyroid drugs for less than 3 months. With RNA extracted from PBMCs as input, the TCR library was made. The patient group derived from an endocrinology department in Xi'an, China. Construction of the TCR beta libraries employed iRepertoire HTBI primers in conjunction with Arm-PCR of CDR3 regions. MiXCR, applied by TCRdb to the multiplex PCR reads, yields one record per CDR3 protein. The data contain more than 300,000 distinct CDR3 sequences, approximately 12% of them singletons. This clonotype was seen at least ten times. The data also belong to a second study, concerning T cells in Graves' hyperthyroidism and ophthalmopathy. That investigation notes: The diagnostic basis comprised clinical symptoms, serum thyroxine and TRAb, thyroid ultrasound and orbital computed tomography. The study used the HTBI primer set for a first-round RT-PCR of the TCR CDR3. Among thyroid clonotypes expanded above 0.001, most also appeared in blood.

The clonotype originates from a woman younger than 35 with Graves disease. The source material was peripheral blood mononuclear cells (PBMCs), sampled at new diagnosis, from a patient treated with antithyroid drugs.

DNA for the CDR3: TGTGCCAGCAAGGACAGGGGTAGGGAAAAACTGTTTTTT. Its translation: CASKDRGREKLFF. The chain uses TRBV12-3 or TRBV12-4 and TRBJ1-4; 9 bases are shared with TRBD1. This CDR3 is 13 amino acids long. V trimming: 7 bases; J trimming: 8 bases; junction bases outside the gene matches: 5.